Below, one T cell receptor beta chain is given with its context. The sample holds one count of this clonotype. The clone's antigen remains unknown. No much larger clone is present one base from it, and per-base qualities are unavailable. One read yields weak evidence. The CDR3 contains 17 residues, cysteine and phenylalanine counted. Only CDR3 DNA is held: 51 bases, read in frame from base 1. From V the trimming removes 1 base and from J it removes 5 bases, while the gene matches leave 11 bases of the junction unaccounted for. Reading the germline V gene gives CDR1 SNHLY and CDR2 FYNNEI. The record originates from a study of T cell repertoires in cytomegalovirus infection (dated by TCRdb to the late 2010s). Study-wide context: Peptide stimulations targeted recently identified HLA-C-restricted CMV epitopes, whose presentation resists viral immunomodulation, together with well-studied HLA-B-restricted epitopes. The HLA type of each donor mattered for the analysis, because public TCR beta signatures pointed to carriage of CMV infection along with the matching HLA type. Beyond this particular receptor, the publication reports: The ex vivo response was dominated by HLA-C-restricted CMV-specific TCR beta clonotypes, which also provided the single most frequent clonotype in two of eight donors. Cumulative frequency of public TCR beta family members discriminated carriers of CMV infection plus the relevant HLA type in this cohort and an independent approximately 350-donor cohort.

For sequencing, an Illumina HiSeq 1500 was employed. Using fastp at Q25 and MiXCR, TCRdb reprocessed the public reads and kept productive beta chains. Every entry covers one CDR3 protein and lists the most common genes and DNA from its rows. This sample is represented by 450,000 to 600,000 distinct CDR3 sequences; about 42% of them were singletons. Clones ranked in the top ten supply about 41% of the sample. The sample's treatment or condition label, in plain terms: in vitro stimulation with specific CMV peptide epitopes to enrich CMV-specific T cells. Sequenced here: cultured PBMCs, sampled from culture after CMV antigen stimulation. The chain is assembled from TRBV2 and TRBJ2-5; a stretch of 9 junction bases matches TRBD2. The origin of this receptor is a human donor in good health (CMV status not recorded). Some clones in this sample may be carry-over from other donors' samples. The nucleotides read TGTGCCAGCAGTGAAGGGGAGCGGCTAGCGGGGAGGGAGACCCAGTACTTC. Its protein product is CASSEGERLAGRETQYF.